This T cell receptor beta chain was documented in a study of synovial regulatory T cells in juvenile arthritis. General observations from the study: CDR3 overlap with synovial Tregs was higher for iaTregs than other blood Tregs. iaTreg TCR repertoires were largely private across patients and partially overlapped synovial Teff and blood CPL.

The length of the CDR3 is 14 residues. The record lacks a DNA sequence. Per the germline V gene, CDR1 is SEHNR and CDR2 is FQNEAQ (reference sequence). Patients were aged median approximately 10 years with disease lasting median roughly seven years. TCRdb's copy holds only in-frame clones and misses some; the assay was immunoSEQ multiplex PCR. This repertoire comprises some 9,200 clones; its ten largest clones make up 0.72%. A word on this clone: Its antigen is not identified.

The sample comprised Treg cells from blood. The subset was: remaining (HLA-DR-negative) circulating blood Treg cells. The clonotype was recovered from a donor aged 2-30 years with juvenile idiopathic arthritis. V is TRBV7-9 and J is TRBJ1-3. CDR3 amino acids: CASSPPVAVNTIYF.